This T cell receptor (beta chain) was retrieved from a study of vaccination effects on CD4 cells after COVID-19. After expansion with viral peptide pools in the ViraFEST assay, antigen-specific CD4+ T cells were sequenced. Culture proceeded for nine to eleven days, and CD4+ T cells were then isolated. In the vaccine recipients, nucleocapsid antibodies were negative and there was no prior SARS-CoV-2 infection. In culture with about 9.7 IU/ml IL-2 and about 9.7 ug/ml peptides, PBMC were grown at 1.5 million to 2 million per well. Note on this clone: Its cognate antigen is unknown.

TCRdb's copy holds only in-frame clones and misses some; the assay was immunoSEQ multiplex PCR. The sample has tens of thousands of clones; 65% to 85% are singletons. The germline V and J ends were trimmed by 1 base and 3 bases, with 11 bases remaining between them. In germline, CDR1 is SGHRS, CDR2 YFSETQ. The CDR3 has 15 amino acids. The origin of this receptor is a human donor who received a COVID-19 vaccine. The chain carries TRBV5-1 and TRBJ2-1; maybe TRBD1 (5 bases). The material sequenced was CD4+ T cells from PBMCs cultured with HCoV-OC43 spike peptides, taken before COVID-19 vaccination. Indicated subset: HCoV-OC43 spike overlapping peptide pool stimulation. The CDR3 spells CASSLRGYDYNEQFF. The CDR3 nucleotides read TGCGCCAGCAGCTTGAGGGGTTATGACTACAATGAGCAGTTCTTC.